This TCR beta chain came from a study of early T cells in non-severe SARS-CoV-2 infection. Study-level background: Unpaired chains resulted from sequencing bulk RNA of unsorted whole blood.

The sample holds many counts of this clonotype. Sequence at one end of the junction differs from germline and may be a read error. Germline loops: CDR1 SEHNR, CDR2 FQNEAQ (reference sequence). There are 13 residues in the CDR3. TCRdb ran MiXCR on the 5' RACE reads and lists one entry per CDR3 protein. The sample lists more than 50,000 distinct CDR3 sequences, 12% occurring once. This chain joins TRBV7-9 and TRBJ2-1, with TRBD2 as a possible D gene (5 bases). Material: whole blood, obtained at baseline. The sequence was obtained from an adult who was a healthcare worker with PCR-confirmed SARS-CoV-2 infection or an uninfected control (not recorded which). CDR3 in DNA: TGTGCCAGCAGCCTAGCTTCCTACAATGAGCAGTTCTTC. Protein product: CASSLASYNEQFF.